The 16 T cell receptor beta chains below all came from one sample that was sequenced in a study of neoadjuvant nivolumab and ipilimumab in lung cancer. The assay was immunoSEQ multiplex PCR, and TCRdb's table has in-frame clones only and misses some. The data hold 30,000 to 35,000 clones, with approximately 92% observed a single time. The input for sequencing was peripheral blood, taken after neoadjuvant nivolumab, alone or with ipilimumab, at or shortly before surgery. The receptors stem from an adult with non-small cell lung cancer.

The chain recombines TRBV4-1 with TRBJ2-1; D is possibly TRBD1 (6 bases). The germline gives CDR1 MGHRA, CDR2 YSYEKL. V was cut by 4 bases and J by 9 bases, with 16 bases left in between. This CDR3 region has 14 residues. Here the CDR3 DNA reads TGCGCCAGCAGCCCCGGGACAAGACGTGGTGAGCAGTTCTTC. Translating it yields CASSPGTRRGEQFF.

The rearrangement links TRBV19 to TRBJ2-7; 8 bases agree with TRBD1. The CDR3 consists of 13 residues. V lost 6 bases and J lost 2; bases outside the gene matches: 3. Germline V gene sequence: CDR1 LNHDA, CDR2 SQIVND (reference sequence). CDR3 coding DNA: TGTGCCAGTAGGGGGACAGGCACCTACGAGCAGTACTTC. Translated: CASRGTGTYEQYF.

The chain uses TRBV7-2 and TRBJ2-5; 8 nucleotides align to TRBD2. Germline loops: CDR1 SGHTA, CDR2 FQGNSA. This CDR3 has 14 amino acids. The junction had 9 bases not matched to a gene; V was cut back by 5 bases and J by 7 bases. Here the CDR3 reads CASSPGTRVGTQYF. DNA of the CDR3: TGTGCCAGCAGCCCCGGGACTAGGGTGGGGACCCAGTACTTC.

J is TRBJ1-1 and V is TRBV6-1; the D is unclear. V dropped 5 bases and J dropped 0 bases, with 7 bases sitting between them. The length of the CDR3 is 13 residues. CDR1 and CDR2 from the germline V gene are MNHNS and SASEGT. CDR3 loop: CASSSSMNTEAFF. DNA for the CDR3: TGTGCCAGCAGTTCCAGCATGAACACTGAAGCTTTCTTT.

The chain carries TRBV9 and TRBJ1-1; 8 bases are shared with TRBD1. J was trimmed by 1 base and V by 3 bases; bases with no gene match: 11. Germline V gene data show CDR1 as SGDLS and CDR2 as YYNGEE. This CDR3 comprises 17 residues. CDR3 protein: CASSGGTLTGANTEAFF. Here the CDR3 DNA reads TGTGCCAGCAGCGGCGGAACCCTGACAGGGGCGAACACTGAAGCTTTCTTT.

This clone showed up just once. The chain couples TRBV28 to TRBJ1-2; 9 bases agree with TRBD1. In germline, CDR1 is MDHEN, CDR2 SYDVKM. There are 13 residues in the CDR3. V shed 10 bases, J shed 7 bases, and the junction held 10 bases outside the gene matches. CDR3 bases: TGTGCCACTGACAGGGGGACTGTTGGTGGCTACACCTTC. Translated, it gives CATDRGTVGGYTF.

The chain recombines TRBV6-1 with TRBJ2-7, with a possible D match to TRBD2 (5 bases). CDR1 MNHNS and CDR2 SASEGT come from the germline V gene. The germline V and J ends were trimmed by 3 bases and 2 bases, with 14 bases remaining between them. CDR3 length: 15 residues. In DNA, the CDR3 is TGTGCCAGCAGTGACGGCCCGGGAAGAGCCTACGAGCAGTACTTC. This gives the protein CASSDGPGRAYEQYF.

The CDR3 DNA follows: TGTGCCAGTGTTGGGACAGGGGCTAACTATGGCTACACCTTC. Its translation: CASVGTGANYGYTF. V is TRBV19 and J is TRBJ1-2, with 10 nucleotides matching TRBD1. V trimming: 8 bases; J trimming: 0 bases; junction bases outside the gene matches: 3. Germline-derived CDR1 and CDR2 are LNHDA and SQIVND (reference sequence). The CDR3 length is 14 residues.

The chain carries TRBV6-1 and TRBJ2-7, with no clear D. V lost 6 bases and J 7 bases, leaving 19 bases between the germline ends. Germline loops: CDR1 MNHNS, CDR2 SASEGT. This CDR3 has 14 residues. The CDR3 spells CASRPIGRPEEQYF. The CDR3 nucleotides are TGTGCCAGCAGGCCTATAGGTAGGCCGGAGGAGCAGTACTTC.

The chain couples TRBV28 to TRBJ2-7; 10 nucleotides match TRBD1. This CDR3 contains 15 residues. CDR1 is MDHEN and CDR2 is SYDVKM in the germline V gene. Trimming removed 4 bases from V and 2 bases from J; junction bases left unmatched: 5. The CDR3 DNA reads as TGTGCCAGCAGTTCCCCCGGGACAGGGGCCTACGAGCAGTACTTC. It is translated as CASSSPGTGAYEQYF.

The chain recombines TRBV4-1 with TRBJ1-2; a weak D match, TRBD1 (6 bases). Germline CDR1 and CDR2: MGHRA and YSYEKL. Trimming pared 2 bases from V and 5 bases from J, leaving 21 bases between. The length of the CDR3 is 17 residues. CDR3 amino acids: CASSQPTTGTVPYGYTF. For the CDR3, the DNA is TGCGCCAGCAGCCAACCAACAACAGGGACCGTTCCTTATGGCTACACCTTC.

CDR3 DNA sequence: TGTGCCAGCAGCGTAGGCGGTACAGGGGTTGGAAACACCATATATTTT. It codes for CASSVGGTGVGNTIYF. The genes are TRBV9 and TRBJ1-3; 7 bases are a match to TRBD1. The CDR3 runs to 16 residues. Germline loops: CDR1 SGDLS, CDR2 YYNGEE. J gave up 3 bases and V 0 bases, and 6 bases lay outside the gene matches.

This clone was seen just once. V gene TRBV5-1 combines with J gene TRBJ1-2; 7 nucleotides agree with TRBD1. The CDR3 sequence is 14 residues long. Per the germline V gene, CDR1 is SGHRS and CDR2 is YFSETQ. With 3 bases clipped from V and 4 bases from J, the junction kept 6 bases outside the gene matches. The DNA of the CDR3 is TGCGCCAGCAGCTCCGGACAGGTGAGCTATGGCTACACCTTC. This sequence encodes CASSSGQVSYGYTF.

The chain joins TRBV11-1 to TRBJ1-1; no clear D gene. The germline V gene encodes CDR1 SGHAT and CDR2 FQDESV (reference sequence). Trimming stripped 5 bases from V and 4 bases from J, with 8 bases between. The CDR3 loop spans 12 amino acids. CDR3 residues: CASSHYPTEAFF. CDR3 nucleotides: TGTGCCAGCAGCCATTACCCCACTGAAGCTTTCTTT.

The rearrangement uses TRBV2 and TRBJ2-7, with TRBD1 identical over 7 bases. CDR3 length equals 15 residues. The ends lost 5 bases at V and 3 bases at J; junction bases unmatched: 10. Germline loops: CDR1 SNHLY, CDR2 FYNNEI. The DNA for the CDR3 is TGTGCCAGCAGTATACAAACAGGGGTAGGCTACGAGCAGTACTTC. It specifies CASSIQTGVGYEQYF.

The chain uses TRBV5-1 and TRBJ1-1; 7 bases map to TRBD1. The CDR3 length is 14 residues. The V gene end was trimmed by 7 bases and the J gene end by 2 bases; junction bases not matched to a gene: 8. Germline loops: CDR1 SGHRS, CDR2 YFSETQ. The CDR3 sequence is CASYYRDRNTEAFF. The CDR3 DNA reads TGCGCCAGCTACTACCGGGACAGAAACACTGAAGCTTTCTTT.